This is a list of T cell receptor beta chains from one sample in a study of blood T cell repertoires in COVID-19. Clones were sequenced by immunoSEQ multiplex PCR, and TCRdb holds only the in-frame ones, with some missing. The top ten clones hold 1.5% to 2% of a sample with some 400,000 clones, roughly 86% of them seen once. The sequencing sample was made of PBMCs or T cells enriched from blood (not recorded which). These receptors came from a woman aged 30 to 39 who had recovered from COVID-19. Each CDR3 is given with its conserved first and last residue. The D gene is left open where the match is weak. Size values are once, few and many counts, or a class for expanded clones, and some rows have none.

J,size,D,V,CDR3,DNA
TRBJ1-1,-,-,TRBV19,CASSIPGNTEAFF,TGTGCCAGTAGTATACCAGGGAACACTGAAGCTTTCTTT
TRBJ2-2,-,-,TRBV11-3,CASSLDLGGATGELFF,TGTGCCAGCAGCTTAGATCTGGGGGGGGCCACCGGGGAGCTGTTTTTT
TRBJ1-5,-,-,TRBV4-2,CASSQLSDQPQHF,TGTGCCAGCAGCCAGCTATCGGATCAGCCCCAGCATTTT
TRBJ2-2,-,-,TRBV9,CASSVRDTFTGELFF,TGTGCCAGCAGCGTCCGGGACACATTCACCGGGGAGCTGTTTTTT
TRBJ1-3,-,-,TRBV29-1,CNSSGNTIYF,TGCAACAGCTCTGGAAACACCATATATTTT
TRBJ2-7,-,TRBD2,TRBV7-9,CASRRGAGGPPEQYF,TGTGCCAGCAGACGGGGAGCGGGAGGGCCTCCCGAGCAGTACTTC
TRBJ1-4,-,-,TRBV29-1,CSAVWGVREKLFF,TGCAGCGCCGTTTGGGGGGTTCGGGAAAAACTGTTTTTT
TRBJ1-2,once,-,TRBV5-1,CASGGWGGDGYTF,TGCGCCAGCGGAGGATGGGGGGGCGATGGCTACACCTTC
TRBJ2-3,-,TRBD2,TRBV9,CASSDSGGAADTQYF,TGTGCCAGCAGCGATAGCGGGGGGGCCGCAGATACGCAGTATTTT
TRBJ1-1,-,TRBD1,TRBV28,CASSHGHRGQDTEAFF,TGTGCCAGCAGCCACGGACATCGAGGACAGGACACTGAAGCTTTCTTT
TRBJ2-3,-,-,TRBV10-1,CASSGLIRGEASTDTQYF,TGCGCCAGCAGTGGTTTAATACGCGGGGAAGCTAGCACAGATACGCAGTATTTT
TRBJ1-1,once,TRBD1,TRBV10-3,CAISDTGQGANTEAFF,TGTGCCATCAGCGATACGGGACAGGGGGCGAACACTGAAGCTTTCTTT
TRBJ2-5,-,TRBD2,TRBV9,CASSLRAGTAQETQYF,TGTGCCAGCAGCCTCCGAGCGGGGACGGCCCAAGAGACCCAGTACTTC
TRBJ1-4,-,TRBD1,TRBV10-3,CAISEGTGGVGDEKLFF,TGTGCCATCAGTGAAGGGACAGGGGGCGTTGGTGATGAAAAACTGTTTTTT
TRBJ1-1,-,-,TRBV29-1,CSVASLNTEAFF,TGCAGCGTTGCGTCCCTGAACACTGAAGCTTTCTTT
TRBJ1-6,-,-,TRBV9,CASSPRGAPSPLHF,TGTGCCAGCAGCCCCCGGGGGGCGCCTTCACCCCTCCACTTT
TRBJ2-2,-,TRBD2,TRBV5-1,CASSSRLAGEYEELFF,TGCGCCAGCAGCTCTAGACTAGCCGGAGAGTATGAGGAGCTGTTTTTT
TRBJ2-7,-,-,TRBV5-5,CASSRSPTSGSYEQYF,TGTGCCAGCAGCCGTAGTCCTACCTCAGGGTCCTACGAGCAGTACTTC
TRBJ2-6,-,TRBD1,TRBV4-1,CASSQLLGTGRLGANVLTF,TGCGCCAGCAGCCAACTTCTTGGGACAGGGAGGCTGGGGGCCAACGTCCTGACTTTC
TRBJ2-3,-,TRBD2,TRBV19,CASTERGPNTDTQYF,TGTGCCAGTACGGAGCGGGGGCCGAACACAGATACGCAGTATTTT
TRBJ1-4,-,TRBD1,TRBV7-9,CASRTGTNEKLFF,TGTGCCAGCAGGACAGGGACCAATGAAAAACTGTTTTTT
TRBJ1-1,-,-,TRBV20-1,CSARKGSEAFF,TGCAGTGCCCGAAAGGGGTCTGAAGCTTTCTTT
TRBJ1-2,-,-,TRBV19,CASVDSDLFYGYTF,TGTGCCAGCGTAGACAGCGACCTATTCTATGGCTACACCTTC
TRBJ1-4,-,-,TRBV28,CASRSDTATNEKLFF,TGTGCCAGCAGATCGGACACTGCAACTAATGAAAAACTGTTTTTT
TRBJ2-7,-,TRBD2,TRBV27,CASSGEWIRREETYEQYF,TGTGCCAGCAGTGGGGAGTGGATTCGGCGGGAGGAAACCTACGAGCAGTACTTC
TRBJ1-1,-,-,TRBV29-1,CSVWTANTEAFF,TGCAGCGTCTGGACAGCAAACACTGAAGCTTTCTTT
TRBJ1-6,-,-,TRBV30,CAVGGNNSPLHF,TGTGCCGTTGGGGGGAATAATTCACCCCTCCACTTT
TRBJ1-2,once,-,TRBV6-5,CASSRDSTYGYTF,TGTGCCAGCAGTCGAGACAGCACCTATGGCTACACCTTC
TRBJ2-3,-,TRBD1,TRBV28,CASSESGQRKDTQYF,TGTGCCAGCAGTGAATCGGGACAGCGAAAAGATACGCAGTATTTT
TRBJ2-1,-,-,TRBV12-3/TRBV12-4,CASSLAYYNEQFF,TGTGCCAGCAGTTTAGCCTATTACAATGAGCAGTTCTTC
TRBJ2-7,-,-,TRBV12-5,CASGLGNVGEQYF,TGTGCTAGTGGTTTGGGCAACGTCGGCGAGCAGTACTTC
TRBJ1-3,-,-,TRBV7-8,CASSLGGSGNTIYF,TGTGCCAGCAGCTTAGGAGGGTCTGGAAACACCATATATTTT
TRBJ1-3,-,TRBD1,TRBV18,CASSSDRVGNTIYF,TGTGCCAGCTCATCGGACAGGGTTGGAAACACCATATATTTT
TRBJ1-6,-,-,TRBV18,CASSPPELAPGNSPLHF,TGTGCCAGCTCACCACCGGAGTTGGCCCCAGGGAATTCACCCCTCCACTTT
TRBJ1-5,-,-,TRBV6-2/TRBV6-3,CASSYYQAIGNQPQHF,TGTGCCAGCAGTTACTACCAGGCTATTGGCAATCAGCCCCAGCATTTT
TRBJ2-5,-,-,TRBV7-9,CASSLGPSQETQYF,TGTGCCAGCAGCTTAGGCCCGAGCCAAGAGACCCAGTACTTC